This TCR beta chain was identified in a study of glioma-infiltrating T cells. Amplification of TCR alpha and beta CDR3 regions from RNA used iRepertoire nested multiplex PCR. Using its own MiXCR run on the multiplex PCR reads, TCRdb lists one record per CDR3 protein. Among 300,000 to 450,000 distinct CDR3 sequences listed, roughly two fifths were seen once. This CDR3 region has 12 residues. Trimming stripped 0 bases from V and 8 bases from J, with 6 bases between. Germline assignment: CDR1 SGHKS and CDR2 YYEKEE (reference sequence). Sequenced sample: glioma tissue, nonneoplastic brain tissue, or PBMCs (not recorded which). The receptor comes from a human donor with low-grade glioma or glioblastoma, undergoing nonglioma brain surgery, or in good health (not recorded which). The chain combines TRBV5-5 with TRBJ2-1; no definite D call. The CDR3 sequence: CASSLADDEQFF. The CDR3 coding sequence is TGTGCCAGCAGCTTGGCGGATGATGAGCAGTTCTTC.